These 25 T cell receptor beta chains came from one sample sequenced in a study of T cells after posttransplantation cyclophosphamide. Cells defined as naive were viable CD3+CD4+ or CD3+CD8+ and CCR7+CD45RA+CD45RO-CD95-CD27+CD28+. Method: immunoSEQ multiplex PCR; TCRdb's copy keeps in-frame clones and lacks some. The sample holds about 20,000 clones, roughly 97% seen once. Sample: naive CD4+ T cells sorted from PBMCs. All receptors derive from a man between 45 and 60 years old in good health, CMV-negative, and a related stem cell transplant donor.

This chain connects TRBV15 to TRBJ1-4, with D perhaps matching TRBD1 (6 bases). Germline CDR1 LNHNV, CDR2 YYDKDF (reference sequence). Trimming shortened V by 0 bases and J by 3 bases, and 11 bases separated the two germline ends. The CDR3 extends over 16 amino acids. CDR3 region: CATSRDRGSSNEKLFF. Here the CDR3 DNA reads TGTGCCACCAGCAGAGACAGGGGATCTTCTAATGAAAAACTGTTTTTT.

The chain uses TRBV7-2 and TRBJ2-6; no definite D call. Germline-derived CDR1 and CDR2 are SGHTA and FQGNSA. Trimming left V 6 bases short and J 0 bases short, with 9 bases between. CDR3 length: 15 residues. The CDR3 here is CASSRLISGANVLTF. The CDR3 nucleotides read TGTGCCAGCAGTCGACTGATCTCTGGGGCCAACGTCCTGACTTTC.

The rearrangement joins TRBV11-3 to TRBJ2-5; 7 bases are shared with TRBD2. The CDR3 runs to 13 residues. The ends lost 5 bases at V and 4 bases at J; junction bases unmatched: 4. Per the germline V gene, CDR1 is SGHNT and CDR2 is YENEEA. The CDR3, as DNA: TGTGCCAGCAGCGCGGGAGTGGGAGAGACCCAGTACTTC. Protein product: CASSAGVGETQYF.

This clone was counted once. The V gene is TRBV11-3, the J gene TRBJ2-1, with TRBD2 identical over 14 bases. V trimming: 4 bases; J trimming: 1 base; junction bases outside the gene matches: 9. CDR1 and CDR2 from the germline V gene are SGHNT and YENEEA. The CDR3 sequence is 19 residues long. CDR3: CASSSGLAGGWDSYNEQFF. CDR3 coding DNA: TGTGCCAGCAGCTCCGGACTAGCGGGAGGTTGGGATTCCTACAATGAGCAGTTCTTC.

This clone has only one observation. V gene TRBV5-4 combines with J gene TRBJ2-7; 13 nucleotides align to TRBD2. Germline V gene sequence: CDR1 SGHNT, CDR2 YYREEE (reference sequence). The CDR3 runs to 15 residues. With V trimmed by 6 bases and J by 2 bases, 5 bases remained unmatched. CDR3 DNA sequence: TGTGCCAGCACCTCGGGACTAGCGGGGCCCTACGAGCAGTACTTC. This translates into CASTSGLAGPYEQYF.

The rearrangement uses TRBV27 and TRBJ1-2, with 9 bases that match TRBD1. The CDR3 sequence is 13 residues long. Germline assignment: CDR1 MNHEY and CDR2 SMNVEV (reference sequence). The V and J ends lost 4 bases and 8 bases, in that order; junction bases with no gene match: 5. CDR3 loop: CASSSADRGGYTF. CDR3 bases: TGTGCCAGCAGTTCCGCGGACAGGGGCGGCTACACCTTC.

This clone was recorded once. The chain links TRBV10-1 to TRBJ2-7; 12 positions agree with TRBD2. Germline CDR1 WNHNN, CDR2 SYGVQD (reference sequence). After removal of 0 bases from V and 5 bases from J, the junction contained 11 bases not matched to a gene. The CDR3 totals 18 residues. The CDR3 region has the DNA TGCGCCAGCAGTGAGTCGAAGGCTAGCGGGAGGGTCGGGGACGAGCAGTACTTC. Its protein product is CASSESKASGRVGDEQYF.

This clone was seen just once. This chain joins TRBV6-5 and TRBJ2-7, with 10 bases matching TRBD2. With V trimmed by 8 bases and J by 2 bases, 3 bases remained unmatched. Germline V lookup: CDR1 MNHEY, CDR2 SVGAGI. This CDR3 region has 13 residues. The CDR3 bases are TGTGCCAGCTATAGCGGGGGGACCTACGAGCAGTACTTC. Translating it yields CASYSGGTYEQYF.

V is TRBV5-4 and J is TRBJ2-5, with TRBD1 matching over 8 bases. The CDR3 spans 14 residues. Unmatched junction bases numbered 6, after V lost 3 bases and J lost 5 bases. The germline V gene has CDR1 SGHNT and CDR2 YYREEE (reference sequence). CDR3 DNA sequence: TGTGCCAGCAGCTCCACAGGGGGTGGGGAGACCCAGTACTTC. Its translation: CASSSTGGGETQYF.

The chain uses TRBV5-4 and TRBJ1-2, with 9 bases lining up with TRBD1. The germline CDR1 and CDR2 sequences are SGHNT and YYREEE (reference sequence). J gave up 4 bases and V 3 bases, and 10 bases lay outside the gene matches. The CDR3 sequence is 16 residues long. The CDR3, as DNA: TGTGCCAGCAGCTCCTCGGGACAGGGTGGGTTCTATGGCTACACCTTC. It encodes CASSSSGQGGFYGYTF.

The genes are TRBV5-8 and TRBJ2-4; 7 bases match TRBD1. The CDR3 has 17 amino acids. The V gene end was trimmed by 3 bases and the J gene end by 2 bases; junction bases not matched to a gene: 11. From germline, CDR1 is SGHTS and CDR2 YDEGEE. The CDR3: CASSYRGVSKTKNIQYF. DNA of the CDR3: TGTGCCAGCAGCTACAGGGGCGTTTCGAAGACCAAAAACATTCAGTACTTC.

V and J are TRBV18 and TRBJ2-2; D perhaps matches TRBD1 (5 bases). The CDR3 is 14 residues long. CDR1 and CDR2 (germline): KGHSH, LQKENI. V was pared by 1 base and J by 4 bases, with 7 bases between. The CDR3 DNA reads as TGTGCCAGCTCACCACTACAGGCCACCGGGGAGCTGTTTTTT. This encodes CASSPLQATGELFF. The full variable domain, its missing parts supplied by reference TRBV18 and TRBJ2-2, is NAGVMQNPRHLVRRRGQEARLRCSPMKGHSHVYWYRQLPEEGLKFMVYLQKENIIDESGMPKERFSAEFPKEGPSILRIQQVVRGDSAAYFCASSPLQATGELFFGEGSRLTVL.

V and J are TRBV27 and TRBJ2-2; D possibly corresponds to TRBD2 (7 bases). The germline V and J ends were trimmed by 8 bases and 4 bases, with 20 bases remaining between them. The CDR3 covers 16 residues. Germline values: CDR1 MNHEY, CDR2 SMNVEV (reference sequence). The CDR3 region is CASGGAVSGGTGELFF. CDR3 DNA sequence: TGTGCCAGCGGGGGGGCGGTCAGTGGGGGCACCGGGGAGCTGTTTTTT.

The rearrangement uses TRBV7-8 and TRBJ1-1; 8 positions agree with TRBD1. The CDR3 length is 17 residues. Germline values: CDR1 SGHVS, CDR2 FQNEAQ. V lost 1 base and J lost 0; bases outside the gene matches: 7. In DNA, the CDR3 is TGTGCCAGCAGCTTAGGGCCGCAGGGGGCTCTGAACACTGAAGCTTTCTTT. As protein: CASSLGPQGALNTEAFF.

This chain joins TRBV9 and TRBJ2-7; tentatively, D is TRBD2 (6 bases). V lost 4 bases and J lost 6, with 20 bases in between. The CDR3 is made up of 15 amino acids. In germline, CDR1 is SGDLS, CDR2 YYNGEE. The CDR3 coding sequence is TGTGCCAGCAGCCGAACGGGACTCGAGGGAACCGAGCAGTACTTC. Protein sequence: CASSRTGLEGTEQYF.

The chain is built from TRBV7-6 and TRBJ1-2; TRBD1 might be the D (5 bases). The V gene's germline CDR1 is SGHVS and CDR2 FNYEAQ. The CDR3 extends over 15 amino acids. V was shortened by 0 bases and J by 1 base, with 9 bases between the two germline ends. CDR3 sequence: CASSLAGQGNYGYTF. The CDR3 region has the DNA TGTGCCAGCAGCTTAGCGGGGCAGGGTAACTATGGCTACACCTTC.

This chain joins TRBV10-1 and TRBJ1-1, with D maybe TRBD1 (5 bases). V was cut by 6 bases and J by 2 bases, with 10 bases left in between. The CDR3 extends over 13 amino acids. Germline CDR1 and CDR2: WNHNN and SYGVQD (reference sequence). The DNA of the CDR3 is TGCGCCAGCAGCGGGGGACCAAACACTGAAGCTTTCTTT. Its protein product is CASSGGPNTEAFF.

The chain is built from TRBV7-9 and TRBJ1-1; unclear D gene. V gave up 1 base and J gave up 4 bases, with 7 bases separating them. This CDR3 comprises 13 residues. CDR1 and CDR2 (germline): SEHNR, FQNEAQ (reference sequence). The CDR3 DNA reads TGTGCCAGCAGCTTAGGGGGAGGCACTGAAGCTTTCTTT. Its protein is CASSLGGGTEAFF.

For the CDR3, the DNA is TGTGCCAGCACGGGACAGGGGAGGGGTGGAATTGGCTACACCTTC. As protein: CASTGQGRGGIGYTF. The V and J genes are TRBV2 and TRBJ1-2; 10 nucleotides align to TRBD1. Looked up from germline, CDR1 is SNHLY and CDR2 is FYNNEI. This CDR3 is 15 amino acids long. Losses at the gene ends were 7 bases for V and 7 bases for J; bases not matched to a gene: 12.

The V and J genes are TRBV6-5 and TRBJ1-2; D not resolved. The CDR3 extends over 15 amino acids. Germline CDR1 MNHEY, CDR2 SVGAGI. V lost 0 bases and J 0 bases, leaving 8 bases between the germline ends. The CDR3 loop is CASSYSWGANYGYTF. The CDR3 DNA reads TGTGCCAGCAGTTACTCGTGGGGAGCTAACTATGGCTACACCTTC.

This chain uses TRBV5-4 with TRBJ2-3, with a possible D match to TRBD2 (5 bases). The germline V and J ends were trimmed by 4 bases and 0 bases, with 15 bases remaining between them. This CDR3 comprises 16 residues. Germline loops: CDR1 SGHNT, CDR2 YYREEE (reference sequence). The CDR3 here is CASSAGKRKSTDTQYF. The CDR3 coding sequence is TGTGCCAGCAGCGCCGGGAAGCGGAAAAGCACAGATACGCAGTATTTT.

This chain links TRBV18 with TRBJ1-2, with D maybe TRBD1 (6 bases). The length of the CDR3 is 15 residues. Looked up from germline, CDR1 is KGHSH and CDR2 is LQKENI. The V gene lost 3 bases and the J gene lost 4 bases, with 15 bases spanning the gap. CDR3 DNA: TGTGCCAGCTCACCTACCGGGGGGCGGTCCTATGGCTACACCTTC. It translates to CASSPTGGRSYGYTF.

The chain has TRBV6-1 and TRBJ2-3; D is perhaps TRBD1 (5 bases). CDR3 size: 13 residues. Germline loops: CDR1 MNHNS, CDR2 SASEGT. Trimming cost V 6 bases and J 0 bases, with 7 bases left between them. CDR3 in amino acids: CASRTVSTDTQYF. As DNA, the CDR3 is TGTGCCAGCAGGACAGTTAGCACAGATACGCAGTATTTT.

The chain recombines TRBV5-8 with TRBJ2-1; 13 nucleotides align to TRBD2. Germline CDR1 reads SGHTS; CDR2 reads YDEGEE. Trimming cost V 4 bases and J 10 bases; bases outside gene matches: 5. The CDR3 is 14 amino acids. The CDR3 DNA sequence: TGTGCCAGCAGCGTAGGACTAGCGGGGGCCGAGCAGTTCTTC. Encoded protein: CASSVGLAGAEQFF.

Concerning this clone: The junction shows a germline mismatch at one end, possibly a read error. DNA for the CDR3: TGTGCCAGCAGTTTGGACAGTGCAACTAATGAAAAACTGTTTTTT. This sequence encodes CASSLDSATNEKLFF. This chain links TRBV5-4 with TRBJ1-4; possible D gene TRBD1, 6 bases. The CDR3 covers 15 residues. In germline, CDR1 is SGHNT, CDR2 YYREEE (reference sequence).